Below, 2 T cell receptor beta chains from the same sample are listed, as sequenced in a study of blood T cells in healthy people across ages (dated by TCRdb to 2015 to 2017). Receptors were amplified or captured by 5' RACE. The second PCR ran for about 6 to 12 cycles and used a J-beta primer mix along with a sample-barcoded 5' primer. The raw public reads went through TCRdb reprocessing: fastp at Q25, MiXCR clone calling, in-frame beta chains kept. Each record represents a unique CDR3 protein, reported with the most common genes and DNA among its rows. The sample table lists 1.8 million or so distinct CDR3 sequences, roughly 43% of them with a count of one. More than 20% of the sample is held by the ten biggest clonotypes. Input material: blood. Receptor source: a human donor in good health.

The chain employs TRBV28 and TRBJ2-7; 7 positions match TRBD2. CDR3 length: 14 residues. V trimming: 5 bases; J trimming: 5 bases; junction bases outside the gene matches: 9. Looked up from germline, CDR1 is MDHEN and CDR2 is SYDVKM. The CDR3 sequence is CASSLRGEVDEQYF. DNA of the CDR3: TGTGCCAGCAGTCTACGGGGGGAGGTGGACGAGCAGTACTTC.

The genes are TRBV7-9 and TRBJ2-7; D not resolved. The V end was cut by 2 bases, the J end by 5 bases, with 19 bases between. The CDR3 has 16 amino acids. From germline, CDR1 is SEHNR and CDR2 FQNEAQ (reference sequence). The CDR3 sequence is CASSLYARTYIDEQYF. The CDR3 nucleotides are TGTGCCAGCAGCTTATATGCCAGAACCTATATCGACGAGCAGTACTTC.